This T cell receptor beta chain was recovered during a study of T cell repertoires in cytomegalovirus infection. Study-wide results and caveats: CMV carriers with the relevant HLA were identified by cumulative public TCR beta family frequency.

This clonotype was counted at least ten times. The antigen remains unidentified. V gave up 3 bases and J gave up 4 bases, with 4 bases separating them. Germline V CDR1 and CDR2: LNHNV, YYDKDF (reference sequence). The CDR3 loop spans 12 amino acids. Each CDR3 protein gets one entry after TCRdb re-called the reads with MiXCR. The profile shows roughly 500,000 distinct CDR3 sequences, 16% of them singletons. The clonotype was recovered from a human donor in good health (CMV status not recorded). Some clones in this sample may be carry-over from other donors' samples. Sequenced: CD8+ T cells from PBMCs. V is TRBV15 and J is TRBJ1-5; D remains unclear. CDR3 sequence (DNA): TGTGCCACCAGCAGGATTAATCAGCCCCAGCATTTT. This sequence encodes CATSRINQPQHF.